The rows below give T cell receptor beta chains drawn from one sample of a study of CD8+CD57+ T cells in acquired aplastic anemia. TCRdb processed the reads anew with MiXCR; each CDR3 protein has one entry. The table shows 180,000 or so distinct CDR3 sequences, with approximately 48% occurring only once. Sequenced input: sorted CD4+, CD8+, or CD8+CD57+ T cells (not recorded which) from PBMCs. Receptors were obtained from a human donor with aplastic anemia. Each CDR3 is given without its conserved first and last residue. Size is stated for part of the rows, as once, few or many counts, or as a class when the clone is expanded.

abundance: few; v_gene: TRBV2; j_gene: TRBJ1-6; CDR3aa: ASSGGRSDSPLH
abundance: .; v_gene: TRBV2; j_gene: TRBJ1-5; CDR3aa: ASTEGHNSNQPQH
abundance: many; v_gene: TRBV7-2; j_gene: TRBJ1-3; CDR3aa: ASSPRGRAGNTIY
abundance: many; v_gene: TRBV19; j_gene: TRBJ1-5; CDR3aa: ASSIGALSDSPH
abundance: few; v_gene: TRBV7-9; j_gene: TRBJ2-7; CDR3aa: ASLGGREQY
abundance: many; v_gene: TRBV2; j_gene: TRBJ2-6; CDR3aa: ASSYRGRGDSGANVLT
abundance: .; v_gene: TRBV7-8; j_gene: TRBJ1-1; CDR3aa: ASSLSENTEAF
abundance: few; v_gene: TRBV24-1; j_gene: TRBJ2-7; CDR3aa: ATSDRYEQY
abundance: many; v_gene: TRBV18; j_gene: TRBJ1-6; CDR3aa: ASSPGAVNSPLH
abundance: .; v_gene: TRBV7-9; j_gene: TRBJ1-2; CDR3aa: ASSLTGPDGYT
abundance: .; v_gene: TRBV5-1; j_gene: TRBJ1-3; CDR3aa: ASSLVQSGRGNTRY
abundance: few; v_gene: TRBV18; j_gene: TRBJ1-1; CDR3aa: ASSPQSRGTEAF
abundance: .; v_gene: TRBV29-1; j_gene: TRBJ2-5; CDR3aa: SVLGRGGETQY
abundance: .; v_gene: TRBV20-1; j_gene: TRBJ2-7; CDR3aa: SARGQGVWDWDYEQY
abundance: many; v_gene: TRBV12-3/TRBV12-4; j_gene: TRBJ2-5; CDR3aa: ASSISGGQETQY
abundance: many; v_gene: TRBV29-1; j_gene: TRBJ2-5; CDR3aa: SVDSGQQGPQY
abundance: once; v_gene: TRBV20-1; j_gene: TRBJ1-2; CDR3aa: SAREGAPYGYT
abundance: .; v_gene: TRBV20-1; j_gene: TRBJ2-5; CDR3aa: SAPRLTQETQY
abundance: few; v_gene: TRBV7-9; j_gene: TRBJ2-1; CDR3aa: ASSSLLSEQF
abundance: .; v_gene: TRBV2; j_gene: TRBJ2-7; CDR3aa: ASMPTGEYYEQY
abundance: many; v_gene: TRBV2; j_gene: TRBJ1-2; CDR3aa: ASSKEGGQSYGYT
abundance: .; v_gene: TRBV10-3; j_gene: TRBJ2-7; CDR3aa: AISDYYEQY
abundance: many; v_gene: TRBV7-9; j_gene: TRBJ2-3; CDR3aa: ASSRPGPTDTQY
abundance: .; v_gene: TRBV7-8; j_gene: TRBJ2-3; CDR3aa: ASSLDQIEDTQY
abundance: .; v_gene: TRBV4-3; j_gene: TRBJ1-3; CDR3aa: ASSQTGTAGNTIY
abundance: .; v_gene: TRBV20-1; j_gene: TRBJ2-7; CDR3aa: SAGDRGSLYEQY
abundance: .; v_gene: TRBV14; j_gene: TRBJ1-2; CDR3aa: ASSQEGTALGGYT